The present TCR beta chain was sequenced within a study of cytomegalovirus exposure and HLA in healthy donors. Study outcomes and limitations: The classifier reportedly diagnosed cytomegalovirus status with high specificity and sensitivity. V- and J-gene trimming in TCR beta was tied to a missense DCLRE1C variant by an analysis performed later.

Remarks on this clone: Its antigen is not identified.

13 Jbeta primers and 60 Vbeta primers were used for the PCR. Per the original data handling: A follow-up analysis tallied around 76 million unique TCR beta chains, about 11 million shared. Sequenced by immunoSEQ multiplex PCR; TCRdb stores in-frame clones only, minus some. D and trimming were read from the DNA, whereas the V and J calls and clone size are those reported in that table. The table includes some 150,000 clones, around 72% detected once. The CDR3 totals 13 residues. CDR1 and CDR2 (germline): MNHEY, SVGAGI. V gave up 0 bases and J gave up 6 bases, with 8 bases separating them. The rearrangement joins TRBV6-5 to TRBJ1-1; no clear D. The receptor's source is a man in his forties or fifties in good health and CMV-seropositive. Sequencing was done on a sample of PBMCs. CDR3 loop: CASSYSRAAEAFF. CDR3 DNA: TGTGCCAGCAGTTACTCGAGGGCGGCTGAAGCTTTCTTT.